This T cell receptor beta chain was sequenced in a study of blood T cell repertoires in COVID-19. For the study at large: From the United States, Italy and Spain came samples of acute and convalescent COVID-19. PBMCs, B-cell-depleted T cells, or T cells provided the cDNA or gDNA that made up the material.

The CDR3 loop spans 16 amino acids. Per germline, CDR1 LGHNA and CDR2 YNFKEQ. With 1 base clipped from V and 3 bases from J, the junction kept 1 base outside the gene matches. In the source study's methods: Using reference gene primer amplification, nucleated cell counts were estimated. TCRdb keeps only in-frame clones here, not all; method: immunoSEQ multiplex PCR. V and J calls plus clone size are reproduced from that table; the DNA served to infer D and trimming. The sample consists of about 37,000 clones, approximately 89% of them appearing once. J is TRBJ1-6 and V is TRBV4-2; TRBD1 matches at 9 bases. This receptor was identified in a human donor in a cohort sampled during active COVID-19. The specimen sequenced was peripheral blood. The CDR3 sequence is CASSQGTGDYNSPLHF. Here the CDR3 DNA reads TGTGCCAGCAGCCAAGGGACAGGGGACTATAATTCACCCCTCCACTTT.